What follows is one T cell receptor beta chain and its context. Repertoires were generated with immunoSEQ multiplex PCR, while TCRdb's copy carries only in-frame clones and drops some. Altogether more than 300,000 clones are present, 70% to 90% being singletons, with the ten largest covering approximately 5.2%. This entry is derived from a study of blood T cell repertoires in COVID-19. The sequence was obtained from a woman aged 30 to 39 who had recovered from COVID-19. Sequenced sample: PBMCs or T cells enriched from blood (not recorded which).

This CDR3 reads CASRYSGANVLTF. The CDR3 region has the DNA TGTGCCAGCAGGTATTCTGGGGCCAACGTCCTGACTTTC. The J gene is TRBJ2-6, the V gene TRBV12-3 or TRBV12-4; D unclear. The CDR3 length is 13 residues. V was trimmed by 6 bases and J by 1 base, leaving 4 bases between them.